The 6 T cell receptor beta chains given below trace back to one sample, sequenced in a study of blood T cell repertoires in COVID-19. The repertoire was sequenced with immunoSEQ multiplex PCR; TCRdb's copy has only in-frame clones and lacks some. The sample carries under 250,000 clones, about 86% recorded once. The specimen was peripheral blood. Receptor source: a man aged 40-49 years with active or convalescent COVID-19.

In regard to this clone: Other DNA sequences of this sample code for an identical CDR3. The chain recombines TRBV3-1 (or the pseudogene TRBV3-2) with TRBJ1-1; D is unresolved. Trimming stripped 1 base from V and 1 base from J, with 7 bases between. The CDR3 contains 14 residues. Germline V gene data show CDR1 as LGHDT and CDR2 as YNNKEL (reference sequence). The DNA of the CDR3 is TGTGCCAGCAGCCAAGGTGCAGGGAACACTGAAGCTTTCTTT. Protein sequence: CASSQGAGNTEAFF.

This chain uses TRBV30 with TRBJ2-7; 14 bases align to TRBD2. This CDR3 has 16 amino acids. Germline CDR1 GTSNPN, CDR2 SVGIG (reference sequence). V dropped 0 bases and J dropped 7; count of bases not matched to a gene: 8. CDR3 coding DNA: TGTGCCTGGAGTGTCGGACTAGCGGGAGGAGTGAGAGAGCAGTACTTC. This encodes CAWSVGLAGGVREQYF.

This chain connects TRBV5-1 to TRBJ2-3; D perhaps matches TRBD2 (6 bases). Germline CDR1 reads SGHRS; CDR2 reads YFSETQ. This CDR3 has 15 amino acids. The V end lost 4 bases, the J end lost 4 bases, and 16 bases lay between the germline ends. CDR3 coding DNA: TGCGCCAGCAGCCCCGCCCGGGAGAGAGCAGATACGCAGTATTTT. The encoded protein is CASSPARERADTQYF.

This chain links TRBV7-3 with TRBJ1-2, with 7 bases identical to TRBD1. Germline V gives CDR1 SGHTA, CDR2 FQGTGA. The CDR3 sequence is 16 residues long. J lost 7 bases, V lost 5 bases, and 16 bases had no gene match. CDR3 amino acids: CASSPCQGVGYPGYTF. The CDR3 DNA reads as TGTGCCAGCAGCCCCTGTCAGGGGGTAGGGTACCCTGGCTACACCTTC.

The V and J genes are TRBV4-1 and TRBJ2-7; D is unclear. Germline CDR1 and CDR2: MGHRA and YSYEKL. The CDR3 loop spans 12 amino acids. Trimming pared 4 bases from V and 6 bases from J, leaving 10 bases between. The CDR3 reads CASSPQLGEQYF. Here the CDR3 DNA reads TGCGCCAGCAGCCCTCAACTCGGCGAGCAGTACTTC.

The chain joins TRBV6-5 to TRBJ1-2; 12 bases line up with TRBD1. Trimming cost V 2 bases and J 8 bases; bases outside gene matches: 6. The length of the CDR3 is 15 residues. The germline gives CDR1 MNHEY, CDR2 SVGAGI. CDR3: CASSYGGTGGSGYTF. CDR3 in DNA: TGTGCCAGCAGTTACGGGGGGACAGGGGGCTCGGGCTACACCTTC.